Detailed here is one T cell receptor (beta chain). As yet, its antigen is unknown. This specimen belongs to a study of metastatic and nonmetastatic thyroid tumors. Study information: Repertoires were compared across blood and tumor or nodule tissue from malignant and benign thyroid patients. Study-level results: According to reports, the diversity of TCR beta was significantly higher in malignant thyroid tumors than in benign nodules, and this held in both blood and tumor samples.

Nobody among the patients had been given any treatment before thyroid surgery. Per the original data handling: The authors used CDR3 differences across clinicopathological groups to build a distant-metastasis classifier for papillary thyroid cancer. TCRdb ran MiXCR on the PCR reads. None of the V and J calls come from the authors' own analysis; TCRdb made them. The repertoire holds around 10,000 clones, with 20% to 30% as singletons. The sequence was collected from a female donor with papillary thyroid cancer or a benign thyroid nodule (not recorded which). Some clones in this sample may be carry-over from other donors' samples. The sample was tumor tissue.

The CDR3 is CASQTSGRYNEQFF. CDR3 coding DNA: TGTGCTAGCCAGACTAGCGGGAGGTACAATGAGCAGTTCTTC. The chain couples TRBV12-5 to TRBJ2-1; 13 bases line up with TRBD2. Germline CDR1 reads LGHNT; CDR2 reads FRNRAP. This CDR3 contains 14 residues. Trimming at V came to 9 bases and at J to 4 bases, leaving 3 bases not matched to a gene. Full variable domain (missing parts from reference TRBV12-5 and TRBJ2-1): DARVTQTPRHKVTEMGQEVTMRCQPILGHNTVFWYRQTMMQGLELLAYFRNRAPLDDSGMPKDRFSAEMPDATLATLKIQPSEPRDSAVYFCASQTSGRYNEQFFGPGTRLTVL.